This T cell receptor beta chain was observed in a study of blood T cell repertoires in COVID-19. Study-wide context: There were acute and convalescent COVID-19 samples, and they came from the United States, Italy and Spain.

Allocation to cohorts depended on clinical history reported by the participants. Resolution of symptoms, clearance, or two negative PCRs was present in recovered Cohort 3 donors. In the authors' workflow: Amplification from reference gene primers served as the basis for estimated nucleated cell counts. Libraries were prepared by immunoSEQ multiplex PCR; TCRdb keeps only in-frame clonotypes and omits some of them. V and J calls plus clone size are reproduced from that table; the DNA served to infer D and trimming. The table has about 160,000 clones, around four fifths seen once; the top ten hold about 8.6%. Sequences were obtained from PBMCs or T cells enriched from blood (not recorded which). The receptor's source is a woman aged 50 to 60 who had recovered from COVID-19.

The chain's CDR3 is CASSQDMDRGGSVSPLHF. Here the CDR3 DNA reads TGCGCCAGCAGCCAAGATATGGACAGGGGGGGTTCGGTGTCACCCCTCCACTTT. This sequence joins TRBV4-3 and TRBJ1-6, with 10 positions matching TRBD1. The trim removed 0 bases at V and 10 bases at J, leaving 12 bases unmatched. Germline CDR1 and CDR2: LGHNA and YSLEER. The CDR3 runs 18 residues.